This TCR beta chain was identified during a study of cytomegalovirus exposure and HLA in healthy donors. Overall study findings and caveats: TCR beta V segments were, for the most part, productive about 90% or about 30% of the time in an earlier analysis. A reported reduction in N-insertions relative to the approximately 640-donor mean was seen in an Asian-associated ancestry cluster in a later analysis. Among TCR beta chains of equal frequency, HLA-associated ones were more clonally expanded in a later analysis.

The CDR3 runs to 15 residues. Losses at the gene ends were 4 bases for V and 1 base for J; bases not matched to a gene: 3. Germline values: CDR1 SEHNR, CDR2 FQNEAQ (reference sequence). In the case of this clone: Its specificity is not known.

PCR used 60 Vbeta primers and 13 Jbeta primers. Under the authors' procedure: A follow-up analysis tallied some 80 million unique TCR beta chains, roughly 11 million shared. Clones were read by immunoSEQ multiplex PCR, and TCRdb kept only the in-frame ones, dropping some. V and J calls and clone size follow that table, whereas D and trimming were derived from the DNA. The table shows about 140,000 clones, with 70% to 75% occurring only once. The sample taken for sequencing was PBMCs. The V call is TRBV7-9, the J call TRBJ2-7; 11 nucleotides agree with TRBD1. The sequence was obtained from a human donor in good health. As DNA, the CDR3 is TGTGCCAGCAGCTCCGGGACAGGGGGTTCCTACGAGCAGTACTTC. Translating gives CASSSGTGGSYEQYF.